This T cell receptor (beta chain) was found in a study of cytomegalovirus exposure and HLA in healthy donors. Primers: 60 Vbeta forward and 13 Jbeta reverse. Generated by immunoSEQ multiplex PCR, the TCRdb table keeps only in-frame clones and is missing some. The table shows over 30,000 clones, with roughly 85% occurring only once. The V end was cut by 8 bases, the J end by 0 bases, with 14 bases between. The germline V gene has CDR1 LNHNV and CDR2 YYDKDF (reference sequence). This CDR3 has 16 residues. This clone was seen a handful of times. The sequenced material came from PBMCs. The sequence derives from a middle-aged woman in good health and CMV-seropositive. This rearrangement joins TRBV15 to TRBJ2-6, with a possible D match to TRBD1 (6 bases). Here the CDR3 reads CATEKPTGSGANVLTF. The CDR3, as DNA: TGTGCCACCGAAAAGCCGACAGGCTCTGGGGCCAACGTCCTGACTTTC.